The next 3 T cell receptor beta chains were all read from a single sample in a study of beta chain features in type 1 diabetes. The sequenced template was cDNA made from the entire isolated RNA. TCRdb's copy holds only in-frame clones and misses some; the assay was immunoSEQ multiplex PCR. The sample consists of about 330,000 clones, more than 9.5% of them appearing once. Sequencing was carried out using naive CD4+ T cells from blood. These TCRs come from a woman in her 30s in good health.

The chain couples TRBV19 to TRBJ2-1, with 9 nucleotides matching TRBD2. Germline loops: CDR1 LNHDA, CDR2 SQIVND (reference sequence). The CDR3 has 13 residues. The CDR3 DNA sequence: TGTGGAAAAATAGCGGGAGCGAACAATGAGCAGTTCTTC. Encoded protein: CGKIAGANNEQFF.

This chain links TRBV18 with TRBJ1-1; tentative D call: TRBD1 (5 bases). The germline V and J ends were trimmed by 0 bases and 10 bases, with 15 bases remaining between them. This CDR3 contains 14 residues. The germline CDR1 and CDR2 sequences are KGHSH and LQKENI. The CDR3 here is CASSPPGGLGGAFF. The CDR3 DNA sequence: TGTGCCAGCTCACCACCCGGGGGTCTCGGCGGAGCTTTCTTT.

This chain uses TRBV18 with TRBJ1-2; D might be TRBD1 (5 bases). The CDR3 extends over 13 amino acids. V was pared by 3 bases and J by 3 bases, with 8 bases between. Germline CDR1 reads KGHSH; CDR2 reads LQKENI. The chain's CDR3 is CASSPSRDYGYTF. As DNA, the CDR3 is TGTGCCAGCTCACCCAGCAGGGACTATGGCTACACCTTC.